The 21 T cell receptor beta chains below all came from one sample that was sequenced in a study of low-dose radiotherapy and immunotherapy resistance in tumors. Time point in this sample: after trial treatment. Treatment denoted: LDRT plus nivolumab, ipilimumab, low-dose cyclophosphamide and aspirin (RACIN trial). cDNA synthesis used a TRAV/TRBV-specific primer set for both chains. Amplification, which lasted 20 to 25 PCR cycles, used a constant-region primer and V-primer adapter to amplify TCRs. Each CDR3 protein gets one entry after TCRdb re-called the reads with MiXCR. The sample holds about 97,000 distinct CDR3 sequences, under 25% seen once. Specimen: PBMCs, collected after low-dose radiotherapy plus immunotherapy. The receptors stem from a male donor with prostate cancer.

Sample share makes this clonotype medium-sized (0.01 to 0.1%). This sequence joins TRBV4-2 and TRBJ2-6; a weak D match, TRBD2 (7 bases). CDR3 length equals 17 residues. CDR1 is LGHNA, CDR2 YNFKEQ, per germline. The V end lost 0 bases, the J end lost 4 bases, and 13 bases lay between the germline ends. This chain's CDR3 is CASSQEGGALGANVLTF. CDR3 DNA sequence: TGTGCCAGCAGCCAAGAGGGGGGGGCGCTCGGGGCCAACGTCCTGACTTTC.

The chain carries TRBV5-3 and TRBJ1-5; D is perhaps TRBD1 (6 bases). TRBV5-3 is classed as an ORF, of uncertain function. This CDR3 comprises 12 residues. In nucleotides, the CDR3 is TGTGCAACCACAGGGCGGGTTCAGCCCCAGCATTTT. It translates to CATTGRVQPQHF.

In this sample, this clonotype turned up many times. In DNA, the CDR3 is TGTGCCAGCAGGCTTTTCCCGGGAGTCCGCACCGGGGAGCTGTTTTTT. Translating gives CASRLFPGVRTGELFF. V is TRBV5-5 and J is TRBJ2-2; maybe TRBD2 (6 bases). Germline lookup yields CDR1 SGHKS and CDR2 YYEKEE (reference sequence). The germline V and J ends were trimmed by 5 bases and 4 bases, with 18 bases remaining between them. This CDR3 is built from 16 residues.

This clonotype showed up many times. J is TRBJ1-5 and V is TRBV12-3 or TRBV12-4, with 12 bases that match TRBD1. The trim removed 1 base at V and 11 bases at J, leaving 9 bases unmatched. CDR3 length equals 16 residues. In DNA, the CDR3 is TGTGCCAGCAGTTTAGGGGGGGGGGGACAGGGGGCCACCCAGCATTTT. Protein product: CASSLGGGGQGATQHF.

The gene calls are TRBV30 and TRBJ1-2; no reliable D call. The CDR3 length is 13 residues. V lost 3 bases and J 0 bases, leaving 8 bases between the germline ends. The germline gives CDR1 GTSNPN, CDR2 SVGIG (reference sequence). Here the CDR3 DNA reads TGTGCCTGGAGATGGAGTTCTAACTATGGCTACACCTTC. Encoded protein: CAWRWSSNYGYTF.

This clonotype was detected ten times or more. The chain carries TRBV5-1 and TRBJ2-7; 7 positions match TRBD1. CDR3 size: 14 residues. Germline lookup yields CDR1 SGHRS and CDR2 YFSETQ. Germline trimming cut 1 base from V and 6 bases from J; bases unmatched to any gene: 7. The CDR3 DNA follows: TGCGCCAGCAGCTTGTCGGCACAGGGGACCGAGCAGTACTTC. Its protein product is CASSLSAQGTEQYF. Full variable domain (outside the CDR3, taken from reference TRBV5-1 and TRBJ2-7): KAGVTQTPRYLIKTRGQQVTLSCSPISGHRSVSWYQQTPGQGLQFLFEYFSETQRNKGNFPGRFSGRQFSNSRSEMNVSTLELGDSALYLCASSLSAQGTEQYFGPGTRLTVT.

This clonotype was counted many times. This may be a read error: a much more frequent sequence differs by one nucleotide. The chain has TRBV6-6 and TRBJ2-2; D remains unclear. Trimming removed 8 bases at V and 0 bases at J, with 13 bases between. Looked up from germline, CDR1 is MNHNY and CDR2 is SVGAGI (reference sequence). The CDR3 is 15 amino acids. The CDR3 is CASEQTGTNTGELFF. In DNA, the CDR3 is TGTGCCAGCGAACAGACCGGCACGAACACCGGGGAGCTGTTTTTT.

V is TRBV5-1 and J is TRBJ2-3; D may match TRBD1 or TRBD2 (5 bases each). Germline CDR1 reads SGHRS; CDR2 reads YFSETQ. V lost 4 bases and J lost 2, with 17 bases in between. This CDR3 has 16 residues. In nucleotides, the CDR3 is TGCGCCAGCAGCCCCGCCCCCGACGGGGCCACAGATACGCAGTATTTT. Protein product: CASSPAPDGATDTQYF. The whole variable domain, remainder taken from reference TRBV5-1 and TRBJ2-3, is KAGVTQTPRYLIKTRGQQVTLSCSPISGHRSVSWYQQTPGQGLQFLFEYFSETQRNKGNFPGRFSGRQFSNSRSEMNVSTLELGDSALYLCASSPAPDGATDTQYFGPGTRLTVL.

This clonotype was seen many times. This sequence joins TRBV6-8 and TRBJ2-1; 12 positions match TRBD2. Trimming took 5 bases from V and 4 from J; bases not matched to a gene: 3. Germline loops: CDR1 MNHGY, CDR2 SAAAGT. The CDR3 runs to 15 residues. The CDR3 here is CASSQGLAGYNEQFF. The CDR3 DNA reads TGTGCCAGCAGTCAGGGACTAGCGGGTTACAATGAGCAGTTCTTC.

With regard to this clonotype: A far larger clone is only one base removed, so a read error is likely. This chain uses TRBV5-1 with TRBJ2-1, with D unresolved. This CDR3 region has 14 residues. CDR1 is SGHRS, CDR2 YFSETQ, per germline. Trimming left V 1 base short and J 10 bases short, with 15 bases between. The CDR3 is CASSLRSDGYEQFF. In DNA, the CDR3 is TGCGCCAGCAGCTTGCGATCCGACGGCTACGAGCAGTTCTTC.

This chain connects TRBV14 to TRBJ2-1; 8 bases line up with TRBD1. After removal of 5 bases from V and 3 bases from J, the junction contained 6 bases not matched to a gene. CDR3 length equals 15 residues. Germline CDR1 is SGHDN and CDR2 is FVKESK. CDR3 DNA: TGTGCCAGCAGCTTAGACAGGGGAAACTACAATGAGCAGTTCTTC. Translation: CASSLDRGNYNEQFF.

This clonotype came up many times. The genes are TRBV7-6 and TRBJ2-5, with a weak D call TRBD2 (5 bases). The CDR3 is 15 residues long. V dropped 5 bases and J dropped 5 bases, with 18 bases sitting between them. Germline CDR1 is SGHVS and CDR2 is FNYEAQ. CDR3 sequence reads: CASSPRPGSSETQYF. In DNA, the CDR3 is TGTGCCAGCAGCCCCCGGCCGGGGTCGTCCGAGACCCAGTACTTC.

The chain has TRBV3-1 and TRBJ2-7; 10 nucleotides match TRBD1. Germline assignment: CDR1 LGHDT and CDR2 YNNKEL (reference sequence). This CDR3 is built from 17 residues. Germline trimming cut 4 bases from V and 5 bases from J; bases unmatched to any gene: 14. Here the CDR3 reads CASSLSVGTGVENEQYF. Written as DNA, the CDR3 is TGTGCCAGCAGCCTGAGCGTTGGGACAGGGGTCGAGAACGAGCAGTACTTC.

This clonotype came up many times. The chain carries TRBV23-1 and TRBJ2-5, with 7 bases aligning to TRBD1. TRBV23-1 is classed as an ORF, of uncertain function. The J segment lost 3 bases and the V segment lost 2 bases, leaving 6 bases of the junction unmatched. The CDR3 loop spans 15 amino acids. CDR3 bases: TGCGCCAGCAGTCAACCCCGGGACAGAGAAGAGACCCAGTACTTC. Amino acids: CASSQPRDREETQYF.

The sample holds many counts of this clonotype. The chain couples TRBV11-3 to TRBJ1-1, with TRBD1 matching 7 bases. Germline values: CDR1 SGHNT, CDR2 YENEEA. The CDR3 has 19 amino acids. V lost 2 bases to trimming and J lost 7 bases; unmatched junction nucleotides: 22. CDR3 sequence reads: CASSLSYSARTGAENEAFF. CDR3 DNA: TGTGCCAGCAGCTTAAGTTACAGCGCCCGTACAGGGGCGGAAAATGAAGCTTTCTTT.

The rearrangement uses TRBV11-2 and TRBJ2-7; 9 bases match TRBD1. J lost 4 bases, V lost 5 bases, and 12 bases had no gene match. This CDR3 spans 16 amino acids. The germline V gene has CDR1 SGHAT and CDR2 FQNNGV. CDR3: CASSKRTGGAFYEQYF. DNA for the CDR3: TGTGCCAGCAGCAAAAGAACAGGGGGCGCTTTTTACGAGCAGTACTTC.

This clonotype was counted many times. The chain recombines TRBV11-2 with TRBJ2-5; D is unclear. Trimming took off 0 bases at V and 5 bases at J, with 10 bases between the two ends. Germline values: CDR1 SGHAT, CDR2 FQNNGV. The CDR3 has 14 amino acids. The chain's CDR3 is CASSLDLQVETQYF. DNA of the CDR3: TGTGCCAGCAGCTTAGATTTGCAGGTTGAGACCCAGTACTTC.

This clonotype was detected many times. This sequence joins TRBV11-2 and TRBJ1-6; D call uncertain. This CDR3 is built from 14 residues. V was cut by 1 base and J by 8 bases, with 9 bases left in between. Germline V CDR1 and CDR2: SGHAT, FQNNGV. The CDR3 DNA sequence: TGTGCCAGCAGCTTAGCGGGATGGGATTCACCCCTCCACTTT. Translating it yields CASSLAGWDSPLHF.

In its sample, this clonotype ranks as medium-sized. The chain carries TRBV13 and TRBJ2-7; 7 positions agree with TRBD1. The V gene end was trimmed by 6 bases and the J gene end by 2 bases; junction bases not matched to a gene: 7. CDR1 is PRHDT and CDR2 is FYEKMQ in the germline V gene (reference sequence). The CDR3 spans 14 residues. CDR3 DNA: TGTGCCAGCAGGGCCGGGACAGTTACCTACGAGCAGTACTTC. Translation: CASRAGTVTYEQYF.

A few counts support this clonotype. This clone may be a read error of a much larger clone one base away. The conserved final phenylalanine or tryptophan is absent from the CDR3, which likely points to a read error. This sequence joins TRBV4-1 and TRBJ1-2; 8 nucleotides agree with TRBD1. Germline CDR1 reads MGHRA; CDR2 reads YSYEKL. The CDR3 length is 14 residues. J was trimmed by 2 bases and V by 7 bases; bases with no gene match: 6. CDR3 sequence (DNA): TGCGCCAGCAACCGACAGGGGACCAACTATGGCTACACCTCC. Protein product: CASNRQGTNYGYTS.

This clonotype occurred many times. The chain's CDR3 is CASSYQAEGVLFF. DNA for the CDR3: TGTGCCAGCAGTTACCAGGCAGAAGGTGTACTGTTTTTT. The chain employs TRBV6-5 and TRBJ1-4; D ambiguous. The CDR3 covers 13 residues. V was cut by 2 bases and J by 13 bases, with 14 bases left in between. CDR1 is MNHEY, CDR2 SVGAGI, per germline.